The rows below give T cell receptor beta chains drawn from one sample of a study of T cells in localized non-small cell lung cancer. Clones were read by immunoSEQ multiplex PCR, and TCRdb kept only the in-frame ones, dropping some. The sample has 30,000 to 35,000 clones; 85% to 90% are singletons. This material consisted of peripheral blood, taken before any cancer treatment. The receptors derive from a woman aged 40-75 years with stage I lung adenocarcinoma. Each CDR3 is given with its conserved first and last residue. The D gene is left open where the match is weak. Part of the rows lack a size; the others show once, few, many or a class for expanded clones.

TRBV7-9	NA	TRBJ2-1	few	CASSLASRESEQFF	TGTGCCAGCAGCTTAGCTAGTAGGGAAAGTGAGCAGTTCTTC
TRBV7-9	NA	TRBJ1-1	NA	CASSLALSSLSETEAFF	TGTGCCAGCAGCTTAGCGCTCTCATCTTTGTCGGAAACTGAAGCTTTCTTT
TRBV6-5	TRBD1	TRBJ1-2	NA	CASSRQGYGYTF	TGTGCCAGCAGTAGACAGGGCTATGGCTACACCTTC
TRBV10-3	NA	TRBJ2-2	NA	CAARPSDFTGELFF	TGTGCCGCCCGTCCGTCGGACTTCACCGGGGAGCTGTTTTTT
TRBV11-2	TRBD1	TRBJ1-1	NA	CASSFRTGMNTEAFF	TGTGCCAGCAGCTTCAGGACAGGGATGAACACTGAAGCTTTCTTT
TRBV5-4	NA	TRBJ1-4	NA	CASSFGHEKLFF	TGTGCCAGCAGCTTTGGACATGAAAAACTGTTTTTT
TRBV7-2	TRBD1	TRBJ1-1	once	CASSRSWGQGVSGNTEAFF	TGTGCCAGCAGCCGAAGCTGGGGACAGGGAGTTTCGGGGAACACTGAAGCTTTCTTT
TRBV7-3	NA	TRBJ1-1	NA	CASSAGPNTEAFF	TGTGCCAGCAGCGCAGGCCCGAACACTGAAGCTTTCTTT
TRBV7-7	TRBD2	TRBJ2-2	NA	CASSQSGGRNTGELFF	TGTGCTAGCAGCCAAAGCGGGGGGAGAAACACCGGGGAGCTGTTTTTT
TRBV11-2	NA	TRBJ2-7	NA	CASSLAGRDHEQYF	TGTGCCAGCAGCTTAGCGGGGCGCGACCACGAGCAGTACTTC
TRBV6-4	NA	TRBJ1-5	NA	CASSTALGNQPQHF	TGTGCCAGCTCGACCGCTCTTGGGAATCAGCCCCAGCATTTT
TRBV29-1	TRBD1	TRBJ2-7	NA	CSVGRTGVEQYF	TGCAGCGTTGGACGGACAGGGGTTGAGCAGTACTTC
TRBV7-2	TRBD2	TRBJ2-4	NA	CASSPKGLAGVAKNIQYF	TGTGCCAGCAGCCCTAAGGGACTAGCGGGAGTAGCCAAAAACATTCAGTACTTC
TRBV29-1	NA	TRBJ1-1	NA	CSPGGWDTEAFF	TGCAGCCCGGGCGGTTGGGACACTGAAGCTTTCTTT
TRBV18	NA	TRBJ2-2	NA	CASSTLNTGELFF	TGTGCCAGCTCAACATTAAACACCGGGGAGCTGTTTTTT
TRBV27	NA	TRBJ1-1	once	CASSLPGGNTEAFF	TGTGCCAGCAGTTTACCGGGAGGTAACACTGAAGCTTTCTTT